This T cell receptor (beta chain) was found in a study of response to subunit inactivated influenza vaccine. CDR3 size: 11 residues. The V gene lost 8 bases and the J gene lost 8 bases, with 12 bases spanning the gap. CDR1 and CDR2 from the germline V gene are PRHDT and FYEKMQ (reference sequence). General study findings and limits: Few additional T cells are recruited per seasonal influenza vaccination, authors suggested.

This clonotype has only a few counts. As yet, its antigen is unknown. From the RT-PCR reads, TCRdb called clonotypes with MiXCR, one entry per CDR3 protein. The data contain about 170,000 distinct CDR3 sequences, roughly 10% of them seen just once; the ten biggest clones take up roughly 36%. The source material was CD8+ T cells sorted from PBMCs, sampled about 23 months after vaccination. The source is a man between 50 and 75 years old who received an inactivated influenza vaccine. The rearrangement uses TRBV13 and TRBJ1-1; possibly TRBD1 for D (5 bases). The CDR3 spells CASFQGSEAFF. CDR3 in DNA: TGTGCCAGCTTCCAGGGATCAGAAGCTTTCTTT.